This TCR beta chain was identified during a study of blood T cell repertoires in COVID-19. The CDR3 has 14 residues. Losses at the gene ends were 5 bases for V and 6 bases for J; bases not matched to a gene: 7. In germline, CDR1 is SGHTA, CDR2 FQGNSA. Authors' data handling: Estimation of nucleated cell counts relied on the amplification of reference gene primers. Sequencing was performed with immunoSEQ multiplex PCR; in TCRdb, only in-frame clones are kept and a portion is missing. D and trimming come from the DNA, and the V and J calls and clone size come from that table. The data hold about 500,000 clones, with approximately 86% observed a single time. Donors in Cohort 3 who had recovered were those with two negative PCRs, healthcare professional clearance, or resolution of their symptoms. There are a few counts of this clone.

Sequencing used PBMCs or T cells enriched from blood (not recorded which). This clonotype originated in a woman under 30 who had recovered from COVID-19. J is TRBJ1-2 and V is TRBV7-2, with 9 positions matching TRBD1. In DNA, the CDR3 is TGTGCCAGCAGCATGCGGACAGGGGACCATGGCTACACCTTC. The encoded protein is CASSMRTGDHGYTF.